The 27 T cell receptor beta chains presented below share a single source sample, sequenced in a study of regulatory T cells in long-lasting Graves disease. CDR3 regions were amplified by Arm-PCR using iRepertoire HTBI primers to build TCR beta libraries. TCRdb re-derived calls from the multiplex PCR reads in MiXCR, one entry per CDR3 protein. The sample lists 620,000 or so distinct CDR3 sequences; roughly 15% were seen once. Specified time point: newly diagnosed GD, antithyroid drugs for less than 3 months. There was RNA extracted from PBMCs, and the TCR library was made from it. This sample also appeared in a second study, on T cells in Graves' hyperthyroidism and ophthalmopathy.

Specimen: peripheral blood mononuclear cells (PBMCs), collected at new diagnosis, from a patient treated with antithyroid drugs. These receptors originate from a woman in her twenties or thirties with Graves disease.

There are a few counts of this clonotype. The CDR3 bases are TGTGCTAGTGGTTTCTATTCACTAGCGGGCCTCGCGTACAATGAGCAGTTCTTC. It codes for CASGFYSLAGLAYNEQFF. The V call is TRBV12-5, the J call TRBJ2-1; 9 nucleotides match TRBD2. This CDR3 is built from 18 residues. Looked up from germline, CDR1 is LGHNT and CDR2 is FRNRAP. V was pared by 3 bases and J by 4 bases, with 13 bases of the junction left unmatched.

In regard to this clonotype: A much bigger clone sits one base away, suggesting this may be a read error. This rearrangement joins TRBV5-1 to TRBJ2-7; either TRBD1 or TRBD2 may supply D (5 bases each). The V and J ends lost 0 bases and 9 bases respectively, with 19 bases between them. CDR1 SGHRS and CDR2 YFSETQ come from the germline V gene. This CDR3 has 15 residues. The CDR3 sequence: CASSLDGTSNRGQYF. In DNA form, the CDR3 reads TGCGCCAGCAGCTTGGACGGGACCAGTAATCGGGGGCAGTACTTC. Full variable domain (remainder filled in from reference TRBV5-1 and TRBJ2-7): KAGVTQTPRYLIKTRGQQVTLSCSPISGHRSVSWYQQTPGQGLQFLFEYFSETQRNKGNFPGRFSGRQFSNSRSEMNVSTLELGDSALYLCASSLDGTSNRGQYFGPGTRLTVT.

This chain uses TRBV19 with TRBJ2-1; possible D gene TRBD2, 5 bases. The CDR3 covers 14 residues. The germline CDR1 and CDR2 sequences are LNHDA and SQIVND (reference sequence). The CDR3 DNA reads TGTGCTACCTACGGCGGTAGAAGCGGTAGTGAGCAGTTCTTC. It yields the protein CATYGGRSGSEQFF.

This clonotype appeared many times. This chain links TRBV15 with TRBJ2-7; 9 nucleotides line up with TRBD2. The CDR3 spans 18 residues. V dropped 4 bases and J dropped 4; count of bases not matched to a gene: 17. The V gene's germline CDR1 is LNHNV and CDR2 YYDKDF (reference sequence). CDR3 protein: CATSKDQGLAKGRYEQYF. The CDR3 coding sequence is TGTGCCACCAGCAAGGACCAAGGACTAGCGAAAGGCCGGTACGAGCAGTACTTC.

This clonotype was found many times. CDR3 residues: CASSLTRGLRNTEAFF. The CDR3 DNA is TGTGCCAGCAGCCTGACAAGGGGTCTCCGGAACACTGAAGCTTTCTTT. The chain recombines TRBV28 with TRBJ1-1, with D tentatively TRBD1 (5 bases). Germline V gene data show CDR1 as MDHEN and CDR2 as SYDVKM. V shed 6 bases and J shed 1 base, with 18 bases lying between them. The CDR3 covers 16 residues.

In its sample, this clonotype was seen a few times. The chain carries TRBV25-1 and TRBJ2-1; 12 positions agree with TRBD2. The V gene's germline CDR1 is MGHDK and CDR2 SYGVNS. There are 18 residues in the CDR3. V lost 1 base and J lost 0; bases outside the gene matches: 4. The chain's CDR3 is CASSESSGRGSSYNEQFF. CDR3 sequence (DNA): TGTGCCAGCAGTGAATCTAGCGGGAGGGGGAGCTCCTACAATGAGCAGTTCTTC.

This clonotype came up once. The chain combines TRBV9 with TRBJ1-5; 9 nucleotides align to TRBD1. The CDR3 loop spans 20 amino acids. Germline lookup yields CDR1 SGDLS and CDR2 YYNGEE. The V and J ends lost 5 bases and 0 bases, in that order; junction bases with no gene match: 18. CDR3 region: CASRPFRGTGTAYSNQPQHF. The CDR3, as DNA: TGTGCCAGCAGACCTTTTCGTGGGACAGGGACGGCCTATAGCAATCAGCCCCAGCATTTT.

The gene calls are TRBV9 and TRBJ1-2; unclear D gene. Deletions cut 0 bases from V and 0 bases from J, with 12 bases between. The CDR3 sequence is 16 residues long. The germline gives CDR1 SGDLS, CDR2 YYNGEE. CDR3 residues: CASSVEPQPSNYGYTF. CDR3 DNA: TGTGCCAGCAGCGTAGAACCTCAGCCCTCTAACTATGGCTACACCTTC. Variable domain in full (rest from reference TRBV9 and TRBJ1-2): DSGVTQTPKHLITATGQRVTLRCSPRSGDLSVYWYQQSLDQGLQFLIQYYNGEERAKGNILERFSAQQFPDLHSELNLSSLELGDSALYFCASSVEPQPSNYGYTFGSGTRLTVV.

This clonotype has just a few counts. This chain joins TRBV4-1 and TRBJ2-7; 11 bases agree with TRBD1. The V gene end was trimmed by 4 bases and the J gene end by 6 bases; junction bases not matched to a gene: 5. The CDR3 has 14 amino acids. The germline V gene has CDR1 MGHRA and CDR2 YSYEKL. CDR3 in amino acids: CASSPGTGGAEQYF. The CDR3 DNA reads TGCGCCAGCAGCCCGGGGACAGGGGGTGCCGAGCAGTACTTC.

The V and J genes are TRBV14 and TRBJ2-2; the D gene is possibly TRBD1 (6 bases). The CDR3 has 16 amino acids. Per the germline V gene, CDR1 is SGHDN and CDR2 is FVKESK. Trimming shortened V by 5 bases and J by 7 bases, and 20 bases separated the two germline ends. The CDR3 nucleotides are TGTGCCAGCAGCGACACCCGAGTCAGGGGATACGGGGAGCTGTTTTTT. Protein product: CASSDTRVRGYGELFF.

This clonotype was seen a handful of times. Just one base apart from a much larger clone, this may be a read error. The chain joins TRBV28 to TRBJ1-1; no clear D. The CDR3 covers 14 residues. Germline CDR1 MDHEN, CDR2 SYDVKM. The CDR3 DNA is TGTGTCAGCAGCTTTAATCGAGCTGACACTGAAGCTTTCTTT. Translation gives CVSSFNRADTEAFF.

The chain is built from TRBV28 and TRBJ2-6, with D tentatively TRBD1 or TRBD2 (5 bases each). This CDR3 spans 17 amino acids. Germline assignment: CDR1 MDHEN and CDR2 SYDVKM. Trimming removed 10 bases at V and 0 bases at J, with 19 bases between. CDR3 region: CATFARDGTSGANVLTF. CDR3 in DNA: TGTGCCACCTTTGCTCGGGACGGTACCTCTGGGGCCAACGTCCTGACTTTC.

Note on this clonotype: Sequence at one end of the junction differs from germline and may be a read error. J is TRBJ2-1 and V is TRBV7-7, with D tentatively TRBD2 (5 bases). This CDR3 spans 17 amino acids. CDR1 is SSHAT, CDR2 FNYEAQ, per germline (reference sequence). The CDR3 sequence is CASSPSNSAGSYNEQFF. The DNA for the CDR3 is TGTGCTAGCAGCCCCAGCAATAGCGCGGGCTCCTACAATGAGCAGTTCTTC.

This clonotype has ten or more counts. V and J are TRBV6-2 or TRBV6-3 and TRBJ2-1, with 9 bases aligning to TRBD2. Germline CDR1 MNHEY, CDR2 SVGEGT. This CDR3 comprises 15 residues. V shed 5 bases, J shed 5 bases, and the junction held 7 bases outside the gene matches. The CDR3 loop is CASSETSGGNNEQFF. CDR3 nucleotides: TGTGCCAGCAGTGAGACTAGCGGAGGGAACAATGAGCAGTTCTTC.

This clonotype was counted a few times. Just one base apart from a much larger clone, this may be a read error. This chain joins TRBV7-2 and TRBJ2-1; 12 bases line up with TRBD2. CDR3 length: 15 residues. With V trimmed by 0 bases and J by 10 bases, 4 bases remained unmatched. Germline CDR1 and CDR2: SGHTA and FQGNSA. The CDR3: CASSLASLAGGEQFF. CDR3 sequence (DNA): TGTGCCAGCAGCTTAGCTTCACTAGCGGGAGGCGAGCAGTTCTTC.

This CDR3 is CASSYISSTGELFF. The CDR3 DNA reads TGTGCCAGCAGTTACATATCTTCCACCGGGGAGCTGTTTTTT. V is TRBV6-5 and J is TRBJ2-2, with D unresolved. Germline V gene sequence: CDR1 MNHEY, CDR2 SVGAGI. V lost 2 bases to trimming and J lost 4 bases, with 8 bases between them. The CDR3 has 14 amino acids.

This chain links TRBV24-1 with TRBJ2-6, with D possibly matching TRBD1 (5 bases). This CDR3 is 16 amino acids long. Trimming stripped 3 bases from V and 0 bases from J, with 8 bases between. From germline, CDR1 is KGHDR and CDR2 SFDVKD. CDR3 coding DNA: TGTGCCACCAGTGATAACAGGAACTCTGGGGCCAACGTCCTGACTTTC. Translation: CATSDNRNSGANVLTF.

The sample holds a few counts of this clonotype. CDR3 sequence: CASSERGLIYGYTF. In DNA, the CDR3 is TGTGCCAGCAGTGAGCGGGGATTGATCTATGGCTACACCTTC. The gene calls are TRBV6-1 and TRBJ1-2; D gene uncertain. Trimming took off 3 bases at V and 4 bases at J, with 12 bases between the two ends. The CDR3 runs to 14 residues. Germline V gene lookup returns CDR1 MNHNS and CDR2 SASEGT.

The chain links TRBV20-1 to TRBJ2-1; no clear D gene. From germline, CDR1 is DFQATT and CDR2 SNEGSKA (reference sequence). There are 13 residues in the CDR3. V was pared by 1 base and J by 7 bases, with 11 bases between. The CDR3 sequence is CSARGAAYNEQFF. CDR3 nucleotide sequence: TGCAGTGCTAGAGGGGCAGCGTATAATGAGCAGTTCTTC.

Comments on this clonotype: This may stem from a read error, because a much larger clone lies one nucleotide away. The J gene is TRBJ2-3, the V gene TRBV20-1; D is perhaps TRBD1 (5 bases). Per germline, CDR1 DFQATT and CDR2 SNEGSKA (reference sequence). The CDR3 has 14 amino acids. The CDR3 region is CSARGSISTDTRYF. CDR3 nucleotide sequence: TGCAGTGCAAGGGGTTCGATAAGCACAGATACGCGGTATTTT.

This chain joins TRBV5-1 and TRBJ2-1; D remains unclear. Germline V gives CDR1 SGHRS, CDR2 YFSETQ. This CDR3 spans 13 amino acids. The V end was cut by 2 bases, the J end by 9 bases, with 12 bases between. The CDR3 coding sequence is TGCGCCAGCAGCTTTCTTCGAGGTTTTGAGCAGTTCTTC. It yields the protein CASSFLRGFEQFF.

The V call is TRBV20-1, the J call TRBJ1-4, with D hard to call. The CDR3 length is 13 residues. Germline lookup yields CDR1 DFQATT and CDR2 SNEGSKA (reference sequence). Trimming pared 0 bases from V and 7 bases from J, leaving 9 bases between. CDR3 bases: TGCAGTGCTAGAGATCCCTTGCCTGAAAAACTGTTTTTT. Encoded protein: CSARDPLPEKLFF.

The sample holds many counts of this clonotype. The V gene is TRBV7-8, the J gene TRBJ2-5, with a tentative D call TRBD2 (5 bases). Germline values: CDR1 SGHVS, CDR2 FQNEAQ. The ends were cut back, 2 bases at V and 9 bases at J, with 13 bases in the middle. The CDR3 sequence is 13 residues long. CDR3 in amino acids: CASSLSSSTAQYF. The DNA of the CDR3 is TGTGCCAGCAGCTTATCTAGCAGTACGGCCCAGTACTTC. Combining the CDR3 with reference TRBV7-8 and TRBJ2-5 gives the whole variable domain GAGVSQSPRYKVAKRGQDVALRCDPISGHVSLFWYQQALGQGPEFLTYFQNEAQLDKSGLPSDRFFAERPEGSVSTLKIQRTQQEDSAVYLCASSLSSSTAQYFGPGTRLLVL.

The chain couples TRBV27 to TRBJ2-2, with 9 bases aligning to TRBD2. Per the germline V gene, CDR1 is MNHEY and CDR2 is SMNVEV (reference sequence). The CDR3 has 15 residues. V shed 2 bases and J 6 bases; nucleotides not matched to a gene: 4. As DNA, the CDR3 is TGTGCCAGCAGTTTAGTTCTAGCGGGGTCCGGGGAGCTGTTTTTT. Protein sequence: CASSLVLAGSGELFF.

This clonotype was recorded a few times. The chain has TRBV6-5 and TRBJ2-6, with 8 bases aligning to TRBD1. The CDR3 sequence is 17 residues long. Germline V gene data show CDR1 as MNHEY and CDR2 as SVGAGI. With V trimmed by 2 bases and J by 0 bases, 3 bases remained unmatched. The CDR3 DNA sequence: TGTGCCAGCAGTTACCAGGGGGCCTTCTCTGGGGCCAACGTCCTGACTTTC. As protein: CASSYQGAFSGANVLTF.

This clonotype was found a few times. The J gene is TRBJ2-2, the V gene TRBV15; 7 positions agree with TRBD2. Trimming removed 0 bases from V and 7 bases from J; junction bases left unmatched: 8. Germline lookup yields CDR1 LNHNV and CDR2 YYDKDF (reference sequence). The CDR3 sequence is 16 residues long. As DNA, the CDR3 is TGTGCCACCAGCAGAGATCTCGGGACGGGAGGCGGGGAGCTGTTTTTT. Protein sequence: CATSRDLGTGGGELFF.

This clonotype was counted ten times or more. The rearrangement uses TRBV3-1 and TRBJ1-1; weak D call: TRBD1 (5 bases). Germline assignment: CDR1 LGHDT and CDR2 YNNKEL (reference sequence). CDR3 length: 14 residues. Trimming cost V 0 bases and J 1 base, with 6 bases left between them. Here the CDR3 DNA reads TGTGCCAGCAGCCAAGATGGGGGGAACACTGAAGCTTTCTTT. Translated, it gives CASSQDGGNTEAFF.